This T cell receptor (beta chain) was observed in a study of blood T cell repertoires in COVID-19. Study-level information: Both acute and convalescent COVID-19 samples were obtained from the United States, Italy and Spain. The analysed material was cDNA or gDNA that came from T cells, B-cell-depleted T cells, or PBMCs.

In the authors' workflow: Counts of nucleated cells, estimated from reference gene primer amplification, were obtained. TCRdb's copy holds only in-frame clones and misses some; the assay was immunoSEQ multiplex PCR. That table gives V, J and clone size, and the DNA gave D and trimming. In the table there are 400,000 to 550,000 clones, 80% to 90% of which are singletons. The sequenced sample consisted of peripheral blood. The receptor was isolated from a woman aged 25-40 years with acute or convalescent COVID-19.

CDR3 nucleotide sequence: TGTGCCAGTAGGGGCGGAGGCGTTTGGAACACTGAAGCTTTCTTT. Its translation is CASRGGGVWNTEAFF. This sequence joins TRBV19 and TRBJ1-1; no reliable D call. This CDR3 spans 15 amino acids. The germline gives CDR1 LNHDA, CDR2 SQIVND (reference sequence). V lost 6 bases, J lost 1 base, and 15 bases lay in between. The full variable domain, in which reference TRBV19 and TRBJ1-1 provide the parts outside the CDR3, is DGGITQSPKYLFRKEGQNVTLSCEQNLNHDAMYWYRQDPGQGLRLIYYSQIVNDFQKGDIAEGYSVSREKKESFPLTVTSAQKNPTAFYLCASRGGGVWNTEAFFGQGTRLTVV.